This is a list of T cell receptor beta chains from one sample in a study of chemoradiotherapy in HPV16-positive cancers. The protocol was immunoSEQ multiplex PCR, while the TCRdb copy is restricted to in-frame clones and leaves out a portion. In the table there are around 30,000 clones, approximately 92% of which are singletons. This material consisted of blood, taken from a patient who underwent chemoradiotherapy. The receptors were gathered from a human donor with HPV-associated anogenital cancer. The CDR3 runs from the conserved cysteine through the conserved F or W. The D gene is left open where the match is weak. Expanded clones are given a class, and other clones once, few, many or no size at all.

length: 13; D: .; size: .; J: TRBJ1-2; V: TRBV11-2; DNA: TGTGCCAGCAGCTTAATGGGGGGGGATGGCTACACCTTC; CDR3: CASSLMGGDGYTF
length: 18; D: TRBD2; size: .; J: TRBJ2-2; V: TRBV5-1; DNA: TGCGCCAGCAGCTTCTCCACTAGCGGGGGGTTGTGGACCGGGGAGCTGTTTTTT; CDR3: CASSFSTSGGLWTGELFF
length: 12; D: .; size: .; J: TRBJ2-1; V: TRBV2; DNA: TGTGCCAGCAGTGAACAGAGGAATGAGCAGTTCTTC; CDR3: CASSEQRNEQFF
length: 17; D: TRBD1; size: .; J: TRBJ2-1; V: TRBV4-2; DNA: TGTGCCAGCAGCCCGAAGGGGAGGGACAGGGACTACAATGAGCAGTTCTTC; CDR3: CASSPKGRDRDYNEQFF
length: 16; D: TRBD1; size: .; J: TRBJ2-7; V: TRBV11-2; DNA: TGTGCCAGCAGCCCCGGGAGCTGGACAGGGAAGAACGAGCAGTACTTC; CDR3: CASSPGSWTGKNEQYF
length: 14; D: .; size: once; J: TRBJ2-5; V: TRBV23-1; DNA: TGCGCCAGCAGTCCGGGACTTTCGCTGGAGACCCAGTACTTC; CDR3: CASSPGLSLETQYF
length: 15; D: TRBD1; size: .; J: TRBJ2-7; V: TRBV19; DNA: TGTGCCAGTACCCTCCTCCGGGACAGACCTTACGAGCAGTACTTC; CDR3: CASTLLRDRPYEQYF
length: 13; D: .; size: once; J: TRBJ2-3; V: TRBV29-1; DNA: TGCAGCGCTGGTACAGGAGGGGCAGATACGCAGTATTTT; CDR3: CSAGTGGADTQYF
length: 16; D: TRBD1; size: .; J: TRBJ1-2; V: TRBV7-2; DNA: TGTGCCAGCAGCTTTCAAGCCGGACAGGGGCATAGGGGCTACACCTTC; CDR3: CASSFQAGQGHRGYTF
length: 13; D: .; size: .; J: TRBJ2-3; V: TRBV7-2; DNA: TGTGCCAGCAGGGAGATGGGGTCAGATACGCAGTATTTT; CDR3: CASREMGSDTQYF
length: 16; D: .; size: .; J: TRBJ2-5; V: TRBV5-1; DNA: TGCGCCAGCAGCTTGGCCTCGCGGTTCCATGGGGAGACCCAGTACTTC; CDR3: CASSLASRFHGETQYF
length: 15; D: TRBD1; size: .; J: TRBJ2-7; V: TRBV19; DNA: TGTGCCAGTAGTCCTCAGGGGGTAAGAACCTACGAGCAGTACTTC; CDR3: CASSPQGVRTYEQYF
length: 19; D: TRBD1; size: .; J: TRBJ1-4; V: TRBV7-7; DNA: TGTGCTAGCAGCATATCGGGACAGGGGGCGAGAGAGGGTAATGAAAAACTGTTTTTT; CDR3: CASSISGQGAREGNEKLFF
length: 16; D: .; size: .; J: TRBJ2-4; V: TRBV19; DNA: TGTGCCAGTAGCTTGCCTGGCGTGGGAGGCAAAAACATTCAGTACTTC; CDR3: CASSLPGVGGKNIQYF
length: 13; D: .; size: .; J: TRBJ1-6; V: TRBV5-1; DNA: TGCGCCAGCAGCTTGCAGGGTTCTTCACCCCTCCACTTT; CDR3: CASSLQGSSPLHF
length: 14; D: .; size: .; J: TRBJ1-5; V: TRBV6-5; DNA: TGTGCCAGCAGTTACTCGGATTGGGGTCAGCCCCAGCATTTT; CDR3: CASSYSDWGQPQHF
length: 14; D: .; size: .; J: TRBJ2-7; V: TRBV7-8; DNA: TGTGCCAGCAAACTCGGGGACAACTCCTACGAGCAGTACTTC; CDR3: CASKLGDNSYEQYF
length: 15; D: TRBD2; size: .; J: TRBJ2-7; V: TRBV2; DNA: TGTGCCAGCAGTGAACCGGCGGGGGGTAGTTACGAGCAGTACTTC; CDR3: CASSEPAGGSYEQYF
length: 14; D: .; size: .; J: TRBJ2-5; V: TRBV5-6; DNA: TGTGCCAGCAGCTCCCTCTTGGCCGTTGAGACCCAGTACTTC; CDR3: CASSSLLAVETQYF
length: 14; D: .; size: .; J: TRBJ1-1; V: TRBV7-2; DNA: TGTGCCAGCAGCTTATGGCGAAAAAACACTGAAGCTTTCTTT; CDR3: CASSLWRKNTEAFF
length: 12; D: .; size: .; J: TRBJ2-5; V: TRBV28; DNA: TGTGCCAGCAGTACGCCCTCAGAGACCCAGTACTTC; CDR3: CASSTPSETQYF
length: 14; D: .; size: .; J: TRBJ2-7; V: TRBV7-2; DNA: TGTGCCAGCAGCTTAGGCGGTGCCGCCTACGAGCAGTACTTC; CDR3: CASSLGGAAYEQYF
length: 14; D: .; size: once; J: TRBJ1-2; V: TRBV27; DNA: TGTGCCAGCAGAGGGGGGGGCCAAGGCGTCGGCTACACCTTC; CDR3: CASRGGGQGVGYTF
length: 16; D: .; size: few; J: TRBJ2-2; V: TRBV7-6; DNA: TGTGCCAGCAGCCCCGGGACAAACGCGAACACCGGGGAGCTGTTTTTT; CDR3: CASSPGTNANTGELFF
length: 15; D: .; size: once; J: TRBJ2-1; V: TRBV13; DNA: TGTGCCAGCAGCCTCTGGAGGGGTTCCTACAATGAGCAGTTCTTC; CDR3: CASSLWRGSYNEQFF
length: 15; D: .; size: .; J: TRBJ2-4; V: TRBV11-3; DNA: TGTGCCAGCAGCTTATCAGGGGCGGCCAAAAACATTCAGTACTTC; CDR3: CASSLSGAAKNIQYF
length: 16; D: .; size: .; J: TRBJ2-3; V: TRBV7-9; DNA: TGTGCCAGCAGCTTAGACATGGGACCGAGCACAGATACGCAGTATTTT; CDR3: CASSLDMGPSTDTQYF
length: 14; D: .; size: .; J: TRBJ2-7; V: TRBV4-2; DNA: TGTGCCAGCAGCCAAGATAGGGGGGATCACGAGCAGTACTTC; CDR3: CASSQDRGDHEQYF
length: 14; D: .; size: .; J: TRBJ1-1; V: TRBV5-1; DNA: TGCGCCAGCAGCTTGGCCTCACGGGTCACTGAAGCTTTCTTT; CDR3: CASSLASRVTEAFF
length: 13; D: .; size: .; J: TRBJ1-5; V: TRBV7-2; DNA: TGTGCCGTTGGACGCACCGGGAATCAGCCCCAGCATTTT; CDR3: CAVGRTGNQPQHF
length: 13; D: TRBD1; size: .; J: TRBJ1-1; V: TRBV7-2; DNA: TGTGCCAGCAGCCCCGACAGGGACACTGAAGCTTTCTTT; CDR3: CASSPDRDTEAFF
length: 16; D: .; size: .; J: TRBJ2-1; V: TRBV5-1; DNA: TGCGCCAGCAGCCCTCGGGAAAGGAGCTCCTACAATGAGCAGTTCTTC; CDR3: CASSPRERSSYNEQFF
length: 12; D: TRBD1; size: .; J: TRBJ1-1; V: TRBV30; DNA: TGTGCCGGGGGACAGGTGTACACTGAAGCTTTCTTT; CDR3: CAGGQVYTEAFF